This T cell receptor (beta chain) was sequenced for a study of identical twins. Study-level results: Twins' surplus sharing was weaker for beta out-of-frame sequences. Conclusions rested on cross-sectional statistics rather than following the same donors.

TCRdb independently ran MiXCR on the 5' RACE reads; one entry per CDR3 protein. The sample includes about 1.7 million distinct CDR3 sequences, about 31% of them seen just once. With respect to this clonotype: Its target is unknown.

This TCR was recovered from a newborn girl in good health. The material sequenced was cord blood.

Here the CDR3 DNA reads TGTGCCAGCAGCTTATTAGCGGGGACGTACACAGATACGCAGTATTTT. Its protein is CASSLLAGTYTDTQYF. The J gene is TRBJ2-3, the V gene TRBV7-2; 8 bases match TRBD2. Germline V gene lookup returns CDR1 SGHTA and CDR2 FQGNSA. The CDR3 is 16 residues long. After removal of 2 bases from V and 2 bases from J, the junction contained 6 bases not matched to a gene. The full variable domain, rest sourced from reference TRBV7-2 and TRBJ2-3, is GAGVSQSPSNKVTEKGKDVELRCDPISGHTALYWYRQSLGQGLEFLIYFQGNSAPDKSGLPSDRFSAERTGGSVSTLTIQRTQQEDSAVYLCASSLLAGTYTDTQYFGPGTRLTVL.